Below, one TCR beta chain is given with its context. Antigen: not known. These data are taken from a study of CD8 T cells in ankylosing spondylitis. Findings and limits, study-wide: From matched ankylosing spondylitis synovial fluid, disease-linked clones were reportedly recovered at significantly enriched levels. Apparently characteristic of ankylosing spondylitis blood was a TCR beta motif (roughly eight highly homologous variants). A number of the motif variants had already been described in reactive arthritis synovial fluid and blood. A CD8+ phenotype characterized the disease-linked clones, which were relatively rare in peripheral blood.

Researchers built TCR beta libraries using quantitative 5'-RACE with molecular barcodes. TCRdb reprocessed the 5' RACE reads with MiXCR, giving one entry per CDR3 protein. The table shows around 440,000 distinct CDR3 sequences, with 15% to 20% occurring only once. Trimming took 3 bases from V and 2 from J; bases not matched to a gene: 4. Germline loops: CDR1 KGHSH, CDR2 LQKENI. The CDR3 extends over 14 amino acids. This rearrangement joins TRBV18 to TRBJ2-7; 7 bases match TRBD2. The sample was blood, either unsorted or a sorted T cell fraction (not recorded which). The TCR originated in a male donor with ankylosing spondylitis. CDR3 loop: CASSPPGLPYEQYF. In nucleotides, the CDR3 is TGTGCCAGCTCACCCCCGGGACTACCCTACGAGCAGTACTTC.